The clone carrying this TCR beta chain was detected only once. V lost 4 bases, J lost 4 bases, and 7 bases stayed unmatched. This CDR3 comprises 14 residues. CDR1 SGHDT and CDR2 YYEEEE come from the germline V gene. The sample comes from a study of shared clonotypes between healthy human individuals. Data came from immunoSEQ multiplex PCR; TCRdb stores just in-frame clones and leaves some out. The sample has about 610,000 clones, around 97% seen once; the top ten hold about 0.057%. The origin of this receptor is a woman in her 30s in good health. Input material: naive CD4+ T cells sorted from blood. Subset: CD45RA+ positively selected. The rearrangement joins TRBV5-6 to TRBJ2-7, with 8 bases matching TRBD2. The CDR3 bases are TGTGCCAGCAGCCCGCTAAGCGGGAGTTACGAGCAGTACTTC. It yields the protein CASSPLSGSYEQYF.